The source of this TCR beta chain is a study of blood T cell repertoires in COVID-19. V dropped 5 bases and J dropped 7 bases, with 8 bases sitting between them. The CDR3 extends over 11 amino acids. Germline V gives CDR1 MDHEN, CDR2 SYDVKM. The method was immunoSEQ multiplex PCR; TCRdb's version includes in-frame clones alone and lacks a portion of them. This sample has about 280,000 clones, with 80% to 90% found just once. What was sequenced was peripheral blood. The chain has TRBV28 and TRBJ1-1; D gene ambiguous. The TCR was taken from a woman in her seventies with acute or convalescent COVID-19. The chain's CDR3 is CASSQYLEAFF. The CDR3 bases are TGTGCCAGCAGTCAGTACCTTGAAGCTTTCTTT.